This passage covers 20 T cell receptor beta chains from one sample sequenced in a study of blood T cell repertoires in COVID-19 (dated by TCRdb to the early 2020s). Libraries were prepared through the immunoSEQ multiplex PCR assay. In TCRdb, the immuneACCESS table is reduced to in-frame sequences with V and J assigned. These tables do not hold every clone; where another copy was compared, an unresolved V gene accounts for under half, and the others remain unexplained. The sample records 160,000 or so clones, approximately 86% of which are singletons. The ten largest clones represent 18% of the sample. Sequenced: PBMCs or T cells enriched from blood (not recorded which). All receptors derive from a man aged 55 to 70 who had recovered from COVID-19.

CDR3 bases: TGTGCCAGTAGTGTGGACAGGGGGAACACCATATATTTT. Its protein product is CASSVDRGNTIYF. The chain links TRBV19 to TRBJ1-3; TRBD1 agrees at 10 bases. Germline lookup yields CDR1 LNHDA and CDR2 SQIVND (reference sequence). The CDR3 runs to 13 residues. V was pared by 5 bases and J by 7 bases, with 2 bases of the junction left unmatched.

The genes are TRBV5-1 and TRBJ1-4, with 10 positions matching TRBD1. The CDR3 is made up of 18 amino acids. Trimming at V came to 4 bases and at J to 7 bases, leaving 16 bases not matched to a gene. The germline V gene has CDR1 SGHRS and CDR2 YFSETQ. The CDR3 reads CASSPAFSTGQGREKLFF. DNA of the CDR3: TGCGCCAGCAGCCCCGCATTCTCAACGGGACAGGGGCGTGAAAAACTGTTTTTT. Based on the CDR3 plus reference TRBV5-1 and TRBJ1-4, the full variable domain is KAGVTQTPRYLIKTRGQQVTLSCSPISGHRSVSWYQQTPGQGLQFLFEYFSETQRNKGNFPGRFSGRQFSNSRSEMNVSTLELGDSALYLCASSPAFSTGQGREKLFFGSGTQLSVL.

The gene calls are TRBV25-1 and TRBJ2-1; a weak D match, TRBD1 (7 bases). The CDR3 loop spans 16 amino acids. V was cut by 6 bases and J by 7 bases, with 22 bases left in between. Germline loops: CDR1 MGHDK, CDR2 SYGVNS. CDR3 DNA sequence: TGTGCCAGCAGCCACCTGGGGCAGGGGGGAGGTAATGAGCAGTTCTTC. Translating it yields CASSHLGQGGGNEQFF.

The chain employs TRBV29-1 and TRBJ2-1; tentative D call: TRBD2 (6 bases). Deletions cut 2 bases from V and 10 bases from J, with 12 bases between. The CDR3 sequence is 12 residues long. Germline V gives CDR1 SQVTM, CDR2 ANQGSEA. CDR3 amino acids: CSVERGDVEQFF. The DNA of the CDR3 is TGCAGCGTTGAACGCGGGGATGTAGAGCAGTTCTTC.

This clone appeared once. The DNA for the CDR3 is TGTGCCAGCAGCCCCCGGACAGGGGGCAAGACAGATACGCAGTATTTT. It yields the protein CASSPRTGGKTDTQYF. V is TRBV7-9 and J is TRBJ2-3; 11 nucleotides match TRBD1. The CDR3 has 16 residues. The trim removed 5 bases at V and 3 bases at J, leaving 7 bases unmatched. Germline assignment: CDR1 SEHNR and CDR2 FQNEAQ (reference sequence).

Here the CDR3 DNA reads TGTGCCAGCAGCGCGCGGGGTGGCAGGGAGGATTCACCCCTCCACTTT. The encoded protein is CASSARGGREDSPLHF. This sequence joins TRBV5-4 and TRBJ1-6, with D tentatively TRBD1 (5 bases). This CDR3 has 16 residues. Trimming pared 4 bases from V and 8 bases from J, leaving 19 bases between. Germline V gene lookup returns CDR1 SGHNT and CDR2 YYREEE (reference sequence).

This clone showed up just once. J is TRBJ2-5 and V is TRBV2; D might be TRBD2 (7 bases). The germline V gene encodes CDR1 SNHLY and CDR2 FYNNEI. The germline V and J ends were trimmed by 1 base and 8 bases, with 17 bases remaining between them. This CDR3 is built from 15 residues. The CDR3 loop reads CASSEGGGKQGTQYF. The CDR3 DNA reads as TGTGCCAGCAGTGAAGGGGGGGGGAAACAGGGAACCCAGTACTTC.

The sample holds a few counts of this clone. The chain has TRBV9 and TRBJ2-7, with 7 bases that match TRBD2. The V gene end was trimmed by 0 bases and the J gene end by 0 bases; junction bases not matched to a gene: 6. This CDR3 is built from 16 residues. Per germline, CDR1 SGDLS and CDR2 YYNGEE. CDR3 amino acids: CASSVELGGSSYEQYF. The CDR3 DNA sequence: TGTGCCAGCAGCGTAGAACTCGGCGGGAGCTCCTACGAGCAGTACTTC.

This clone was seen once. The chain carries TRBV6-1 and TRBJ2-5; 10 nucleotides agree with TRBD1. The V segment lost 4 bases and the J segment 5 bases; nucleotides outside the gene matches: 7. CDR3 length: 15 amino acids. Germline assignment: CDR1 MNHNS and CDR2 SASEGT. The DNA for the CDR3 is TGTGCCAGCAGTGCCCCGACAGGGGGCGGTGAGACCCAGTACTTC. This encodes CASSAPTGGGETQYF.

The CDR3 region has the DNA TGTGCCATCGTCGCCTCCCGGGGTTCGGACACTGAAGCTTTCTTT. It specifies CAIVASRGSDTEAFF. The chain employs TRBV11-3 and TRBJ1-1, with unresolved D. Germline V CDR1 and CDR2: SGHNT, YENEEA. The ends were cut back, 10 bases at V and 3 bases at J, with 21 bases in the middle. The CDR3 runs to 15 residues.

The chain combines TRBV7-3 with TRBJ2-1; no firm D call. The germline gives CDR1 SGHTA, CDR2 FQGTGA. The V end lost 5 bases, the J end lost 0 bases, and 11 bases lay between the germline ends. The CDR3 has 15 amino acids. The CDR3 DNA follows: TGTGCCAGCAGCCTGATTCGGAGCTCCTACAATGAGCAGTTCTTC. This codes for CASSLIRSSYNEQFF.

The chain couples TRBV19 to TRBJ2-2; a possible D gene is TRBD2 (6 bases). Germline values: CDR1 LNHDA, CDR2 SQIVND (reference sequence). The ends were cut back, 7 bases at V and 4 bases at J, with 19 bases in the middle. The CDR3 runs 16 residues. Here the CDR3 DNA reads TGTGCCAGTAAGTCGGCGGGGAGCAGTGGCACCGGGGAGCTGTTTTTT. It codes for CASKSAGSSGTGELFF.

This clone was counted a single time. The chain carries TRBV27 and TRBJ2-7, with TRBD1 matching 7 bases. After removal of 7 bases from V and 5 bases from J, the junction contained 14 bases not matched to a gene. Germline V gene lookup returns CDR1 MNHEY and CDR2 SMNVEV (reference sequence). The CDR3 is made up of 15 amino acids. CDR3 coding DNA: TGTGCCAGCAAATCTTACAGGGGTCGGTTTCACGAGCAGTACTTC. Amino acid sequence: CASKSYRGRFHEQYF.

The chain has TRBV27 and TRBJ2-3; D not certain. V lost 6 bases to trimming and J lost 1 base, with 8 bases between them. Germline V CDR1 and CDR2: MNHEY, SMNVEV (reference sequence). The CDR3 is 13 amino acids. Here the CDR3 DNA reads TGTGCCAGCAGGGGCCATGGCACAGATACGCAGTATTTT. Its protein product is CASRGHGTDTQYF.

The V call is TRBV4-1, the J call TRBJ1-1, with 8 nucleotides matching TRBD1. Germline assignment: CDR1 MGHRA and CDR2 YSYEKL. V dropped 2 bases and J dropped 3; count of bases not matched to a gene: 5. The CDR3 extends over 15 amino acids. The CDR3, as DNA: TGCGCCAGCAGCCAACTTGGGACAGGCGACACTGAAGCTTTCTTT. This translates into CASSQLGTGDTEAFF.

The chain couples TRBV3-1 (or the pseudogene TRBV3-2) to TRBJ1-5, with D uncertain. CDR1 is LGHDT and CDR2 is YNNKEL in the germline V gene (reference sequence). CDR3 size: 15 residues. V gave up 4 bases and J gave up 7 bases, with 17 bases separating them. CDR3 DNA sequence: TGTGCCAGCAGCCCCGGAGGCTCCGGTCCCCAGCCCCAGCATTTT. This translates into CASSPGGSGPQPQHF.

This clone occurred a few times. This chain links TRBV7-2 with TRBJ2-7; the match to TRBD2 covers 11 bases. Trimming cost V 0 bases and J 2 bases; bases outside gene matches: 3. This CDR3 is built from 16 residues. CDR1 is SGHTA, CDR2 FQGNSA, per germline. This CDR3 reads CASSLAPSGGTYEQYF. CDR3 bases: TGTGCCAGCAGCTTAGCTCCTAGCGGGGGGACCTACGAGCAGTACTTC.

J is TRBJ1-5 and V is TRBV10-3; 12 positions agree with TRBD1. CDR1 is ENHRY, CDR2 SYGVKD, per germline. The CDR3 runs 17 residues. The junction had 4 bases not matched to a gene; V was cut back by 4 bases and J by 0 bases. CDR3 coding DNA: TGTGCCATCAGTGGGAGGGGACAGGGGGCTAGCAATCAGCCCCAGCATTTT. Protein product: CAISGRGQGASNQPQHF.

This clone was seen only once. The chain employs TRBV28 and TRBJ2-2; TRBD1 aligns across 9 bases. From germline, CDR1 is MDHEN and CDR2 SYDVKM. The CDR3 consists of 18 residues. J gave up 0 bases and V 3 bases, and 8 bases lay outside the gene matches. The CDR3 DNA reads as TGTGCCAGCAGTTTTTTTTGGAGACAGGGGGCGAACACCGGGGAGCTGTTTTTT. As protein: CASSFFWRQGANTGELFF. Together with reference TRBV28 and TRBJ2-2, the CDR3 gives the full variable domain: DVKVTQSSRYLVKRTGEKVFLECVQDMDHENMFWYRQDPGLGLRLIYFSYDVKMKEKGDIPEGYSVSREKKERFSLILESASTNQTSMYLCASSFFWRQGANTGELFFGEGSRLTVL.

The chain recombines TRBV7-3 with TRBJ2-3; possibly TRBD2 for D (5 bases). The germline CDR1 and CDR2 sequences are SGHTA and FQGTGA. The CDR3 spans 14 residues. V lost 2 bases, J lost 4 bases, and 10 bases lay in between. This chain's CDR3 is CASSLGGSADTQYF. CDR3 DNA: TGTGCCAGCAGCTTAGGAGGTTCAGCAGATACGCAGTATTTT.